This T cell receptor (beta chain) was observed in a study of cytomegalovirus exposure and HLA in healthy donors. The PCR contained 60 Vbeta and 13 Jbeta primers. The assay was immunoSEQ multiplex PCR, and TCRdb's table has in-frame clones only and misses some. Of about 170,000 clones listed, over 60% are singletons. The CDR3 runs to 13 residues. Germline-derived CDR1 and CDR2 are SGHNT and YYREEE (reference sequence). V was trimmed by 0 bases and J by 6 bases, leaving 9 bases between them. Sequenced material: PBMCs. This chain connects TRBV5-4 to TRBJ1-2; D ambiguous. The clonotype originates from a woman between 50 and 59 years old in good health and CMV-seronegative. The DNA of the CDR3 is TGTGCCAGCAGCTTGGCGGGGTCCGATGGCTACACCTTC. It specifies CASSLAGSDGYTF.